There are many counts of the clone carrying this TCR beta chain. Its cognate antigen is unknown. Diagnoses were established using clinical symptoms, serum thyroxine and TRAb, thyroid ultrasound and orbital computed tomography. PBMCs were sourced from approximately 9 ml fresh peripheral blood. CDR3 size: 15 residues. Germline loops: CDR1 SEHNR, CDR2 FQNEAQ (reference sequence). The J segment lost 6 bases and the V segment lost 3 bases, leaving 7 bases of the junction unmatched. The source material, RNA transcripts, was used to amplify TCR beta CDR3 regions. Researchers ran a first-round RT-PCR on the TCR CDR3 using the HTBI primer set. Each CDR3 protein is one row after TCRdb ran MiXCR on the multiplex PCR reads. The table includes about 600,000 distinct CDR3 sequences, approximately 15% detected once. The data stem from a study of T cells in Graves' hyperthyroidism and ophthalmopathy. Study-wide points: Blood also carried most thyroid clonotypes expanded above 0.001.

The chain employs TRBV7-9 and TRBJ2-7, with TRBD2 matching 11 bases. The TCR comes from a woman in her thirties or forties with Graves' ophthalmopathy. Sequences were obtained from blood. CDR3 region: CASSFLSGRAREQYF. In nucleotides, the CDR3 is TGTGCCAGCAGCTTTCTTAGCGGGAGGGCGCGCGAGCAGTACTTC.